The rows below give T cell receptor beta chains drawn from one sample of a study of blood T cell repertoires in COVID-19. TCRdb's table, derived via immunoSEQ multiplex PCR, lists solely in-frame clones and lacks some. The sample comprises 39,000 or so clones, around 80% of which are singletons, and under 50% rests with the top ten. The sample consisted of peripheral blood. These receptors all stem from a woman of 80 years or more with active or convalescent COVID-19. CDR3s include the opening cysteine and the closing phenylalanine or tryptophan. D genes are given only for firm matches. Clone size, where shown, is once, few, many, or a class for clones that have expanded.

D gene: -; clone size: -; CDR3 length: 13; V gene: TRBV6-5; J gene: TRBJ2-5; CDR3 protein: CASSYRGQETQYF; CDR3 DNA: TGTGCCAGCAGTTACCGGGGTCAAGAGACCCAGTACTTC
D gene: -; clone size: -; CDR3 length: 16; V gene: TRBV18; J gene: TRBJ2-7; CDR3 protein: CASSPPGLADSYEQYF; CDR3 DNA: TGTGCCAGCTCACCCCCGGGATTAGCAGACTCCTACGAGCAGTACTTC
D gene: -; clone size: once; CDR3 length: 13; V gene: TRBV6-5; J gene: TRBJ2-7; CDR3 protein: CASSRTEFYEQYF; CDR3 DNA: TGTGCCAGCAGTCGGACAGAATTCTACGAGCAGTACTTC
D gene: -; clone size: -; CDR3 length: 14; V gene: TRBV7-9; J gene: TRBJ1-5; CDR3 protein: CASSRGEFNQPQHF; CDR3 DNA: TGTGCCAGCAGCCGAGGAGAATTCAATCAGCCCCAGCATTTT
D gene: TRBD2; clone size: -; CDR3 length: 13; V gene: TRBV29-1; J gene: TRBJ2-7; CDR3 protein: CSVVSLAGGEQYF; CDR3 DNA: TGCAGCGTTGTATCCCTAGCGGGAGGCGAGCAGTACTTC
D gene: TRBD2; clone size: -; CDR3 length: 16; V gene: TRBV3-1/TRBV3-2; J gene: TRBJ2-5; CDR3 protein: CASSQGLAGGQETQYF; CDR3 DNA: TGTGCCAGCAGCCAAGGGCTAGCGGGAGGGCAAGAGACCCAGTACTTC
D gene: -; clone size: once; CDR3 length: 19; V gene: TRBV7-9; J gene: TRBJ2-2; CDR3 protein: CASSLFNFRYGGASGELFF; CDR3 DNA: TGTGCCAGCAGCTTATTTAACTTTAGGTACGGGGGAGCCTCCGGGGAGCTGTTTTTT
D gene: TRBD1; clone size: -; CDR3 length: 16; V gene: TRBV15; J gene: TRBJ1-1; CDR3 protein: CATSARGGTGFAEAFF; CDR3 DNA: TGTGCCACCAGCGCCCGAGGGGGGACAGGGTTCGCTGAAGCTTTCTTT
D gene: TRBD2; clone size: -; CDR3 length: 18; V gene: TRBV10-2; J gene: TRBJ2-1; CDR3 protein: CASSPPGTSGSGYNEQFF; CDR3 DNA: TGCGCCAGCTCCCCACCCGGGACTAGCGGGAGCGGTTACAATGAGCAGTTCTTC
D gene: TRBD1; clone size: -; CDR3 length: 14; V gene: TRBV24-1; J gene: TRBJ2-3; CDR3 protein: CATSDTDRGDTQYF; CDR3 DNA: TGTGCCACCAGTGATACAGACAGGGGTGATACGCAGTATTTT
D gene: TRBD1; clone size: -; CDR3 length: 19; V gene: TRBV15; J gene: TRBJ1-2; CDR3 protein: CATSRDSATGAISNYGYTF; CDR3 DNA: TGTGCCACCAGCAGAGATTCGGCAACAGGGGCCATCTCTAACTATGGCTACACCTTC
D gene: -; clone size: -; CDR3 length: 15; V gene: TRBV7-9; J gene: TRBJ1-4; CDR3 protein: CASSLIEALNEKLFF; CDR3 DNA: TGTGCCAGCAGCTTAATCGAGGCCCTTAATGAAAAACTGTTTTTT
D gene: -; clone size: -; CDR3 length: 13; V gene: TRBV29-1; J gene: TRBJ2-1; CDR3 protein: CSVEGPVVNEQFF; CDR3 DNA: TGCAGCGTCGAGGGCCCCGTAGTGAATGAGCAGTTCTTC
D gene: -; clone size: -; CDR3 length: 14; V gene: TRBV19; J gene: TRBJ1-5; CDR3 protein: CASSTRQADQPQHF; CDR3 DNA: TGTGCCAGTAGTACCCGACAGGCTGATCAGCCCCAGCATTTT
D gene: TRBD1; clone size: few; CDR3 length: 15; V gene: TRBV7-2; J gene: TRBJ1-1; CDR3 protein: CASSVTGQQNTEAFF; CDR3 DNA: TGTGCCAGCAGCGTAACGGGACAGCAGAACACTGAAGCTTTCTTT
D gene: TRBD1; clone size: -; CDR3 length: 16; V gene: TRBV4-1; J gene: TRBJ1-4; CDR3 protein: CASSQDPQGGSEKLFF; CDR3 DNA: TGCGCCAGCAGCCAAGATCCCCAGGGGGGAAGTGAAAAACTGTTTTTT
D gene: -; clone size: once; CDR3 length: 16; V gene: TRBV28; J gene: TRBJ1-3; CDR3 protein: CASSLWGGSSGNTIYF; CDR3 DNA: TGTGCCAGCAGTTTATGGGGGGGTAGCTCTGGAAACACCATATATTTT
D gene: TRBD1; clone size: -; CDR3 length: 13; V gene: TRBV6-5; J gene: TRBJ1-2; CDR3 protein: CASSYGTGESNTF; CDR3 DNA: TGTGCCAGCAGTTACGGGACAGGGGAGTCTAACACCTTC
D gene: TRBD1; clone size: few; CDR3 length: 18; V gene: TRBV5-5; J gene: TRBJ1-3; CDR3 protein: CASSLYPGQFSSGNTIYF; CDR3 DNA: TGTGCCAGCAGCTTGTATCCGGGACAGTTTTCCTCTGGAAACACCATATATTTT
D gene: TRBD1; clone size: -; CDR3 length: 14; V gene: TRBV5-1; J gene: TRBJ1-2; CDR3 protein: CASSIDRGWGGYTF; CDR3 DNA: TGCGCCAGCAGTATAGACAGGGGATGGGGTGGCTACACCTTC
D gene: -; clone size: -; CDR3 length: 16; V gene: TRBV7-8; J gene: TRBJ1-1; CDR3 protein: CASTPRRIEMNTEAFF; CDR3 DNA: TGTGCCAGCACCCCTAGGAGAATCGAGATGAACACTGAAGCTTTCTTT
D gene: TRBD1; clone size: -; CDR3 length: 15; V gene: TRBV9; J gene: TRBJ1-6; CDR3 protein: CASSVGSGTDSPLHF; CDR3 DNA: TGTGCCAGCAGCGTAGGTTCCGGGACAGATTCACCCCTCCACTTT
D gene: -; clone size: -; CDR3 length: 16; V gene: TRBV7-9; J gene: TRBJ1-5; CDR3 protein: CASSSGGSTSNQPQHF; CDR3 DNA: TGTGCCAGCAGCAGTGGGGGCAGTACAAGCAATCAGCCCCAGCATTTT
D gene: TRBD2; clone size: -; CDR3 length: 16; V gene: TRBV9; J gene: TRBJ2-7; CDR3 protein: CASSVSVGLAADEQYF; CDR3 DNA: TGTGCCAGCAGCGTATCAGTTGGACTAGCTGCTGACGAGCAGTACTTC
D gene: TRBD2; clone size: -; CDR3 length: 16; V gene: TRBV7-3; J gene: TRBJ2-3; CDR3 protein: CASSRGGTSGTDTQYF; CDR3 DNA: TGTGCCAGCAGCCGCGGCGGGACTAGCGGCACAGATACGCAGTATTTT
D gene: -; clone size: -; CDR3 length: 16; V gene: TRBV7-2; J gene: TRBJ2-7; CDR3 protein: CASSLATMGGTYEQYF; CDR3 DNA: TGTGCCAGCAGCTTAGCGACTATGGGGGGAACCTACGAGCAGTACTTC
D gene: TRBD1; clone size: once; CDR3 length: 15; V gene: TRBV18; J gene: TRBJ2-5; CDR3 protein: CASSPNDRGQETQYF; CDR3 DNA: TGTGCCAGCTCACCTAACGACAGGGGCCAAGAGACCCAGTACTTC
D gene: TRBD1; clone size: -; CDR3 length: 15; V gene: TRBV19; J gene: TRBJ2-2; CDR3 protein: CASSATGGLTGELFF; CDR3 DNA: TGTGCCAGTAGTGCTACAGGGGGCCTGACCGGGGAGCTGTTTTTT
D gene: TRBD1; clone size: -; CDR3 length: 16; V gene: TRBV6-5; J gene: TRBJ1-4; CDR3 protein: CASSFAPTGANEKLFF; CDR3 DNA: TGTGCCAGCAGTTTTGCCCCGACAGGGGCTAATGAAAAACTGTTTTTT
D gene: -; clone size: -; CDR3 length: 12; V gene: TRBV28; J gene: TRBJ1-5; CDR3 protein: CASSLQNQPQHF; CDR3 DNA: TGTGCCAGCAGTTTACAGAATCAGCCCCAGCATTTT
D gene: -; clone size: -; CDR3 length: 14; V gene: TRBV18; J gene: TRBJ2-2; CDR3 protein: CASSLQELTGELFF; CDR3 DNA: TGTGCCAGCTCACTACAGGAACTGACCGGGGAGCTGTTTTTT
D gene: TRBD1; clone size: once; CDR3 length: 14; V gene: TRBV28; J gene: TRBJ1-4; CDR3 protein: CASRLTGGGEKLFF; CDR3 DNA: TGTGCCAGCAGGTTGACAGGGGGCGGTGAAAAACTGTTTTTT
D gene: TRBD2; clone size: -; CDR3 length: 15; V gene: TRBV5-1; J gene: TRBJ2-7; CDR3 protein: CASSPALAGVDEQYF; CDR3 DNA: TGCGCCAGCAGCCCCGCCCTAGCGGGAGTTGACGAGCAGTACTTC
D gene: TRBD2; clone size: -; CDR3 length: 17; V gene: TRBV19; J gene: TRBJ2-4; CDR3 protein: CASTGGLAGVDKNIQYF; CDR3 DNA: TGTGCCAGTACCGGAGGACTAGCGGGAGTTGACAAAAACATTCAGTACTTC
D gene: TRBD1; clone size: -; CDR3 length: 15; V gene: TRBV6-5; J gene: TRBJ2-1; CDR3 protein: CASSPDRGGSNEQFF; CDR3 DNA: TGTGCCAGCAGCCCCGACAGGGGTGGGAGCAATGAGCAGTTCTTC
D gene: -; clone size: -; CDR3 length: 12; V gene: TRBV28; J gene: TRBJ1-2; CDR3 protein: CASSLQAYGYTF; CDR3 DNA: TGTGCCAGCAGTTTACAGGCCTATGGCTACACCTTC
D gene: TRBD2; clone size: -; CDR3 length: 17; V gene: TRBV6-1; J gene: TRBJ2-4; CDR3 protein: CASTVAGGRAPKNIQYF; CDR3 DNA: TGTGCCAGCACTGTAGCTGGCGGGAGGGCGCCCAAAAACATTCAGTACTTC
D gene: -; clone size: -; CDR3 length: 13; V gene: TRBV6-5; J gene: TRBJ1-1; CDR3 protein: CASSTETSSQAFF; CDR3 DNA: TGTGCCAGCAGTACCGAGACATCATCCCAAGCTTTCTTT
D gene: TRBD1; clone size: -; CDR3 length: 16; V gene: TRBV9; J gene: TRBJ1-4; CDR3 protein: CASSVEGGPTNEKLFF; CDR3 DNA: TGTGCCAGCAGCGTAGAAGGGGGCCCAACTAATGAAAAACTGTTTTTT
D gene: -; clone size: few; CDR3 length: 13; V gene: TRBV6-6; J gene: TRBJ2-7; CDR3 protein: CASSYSIRREQYF; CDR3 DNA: TGTGCCAGCAGTTACTCGATAAGGCGGGAGCAGTACTTC
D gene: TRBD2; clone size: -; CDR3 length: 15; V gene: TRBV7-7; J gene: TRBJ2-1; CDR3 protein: CASSPGTSDYNEQFF; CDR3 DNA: TGTGCCAGCAGCCCAGGGACTAGCGATTACAATGAGCAGTTCTTC
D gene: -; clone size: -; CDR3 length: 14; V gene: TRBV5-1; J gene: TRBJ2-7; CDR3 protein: CASSGGGLDHEQYF; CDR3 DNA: TGCGCCAGCAGTGGGGGGGGCCTGGACCACGAGCAGTACTTC
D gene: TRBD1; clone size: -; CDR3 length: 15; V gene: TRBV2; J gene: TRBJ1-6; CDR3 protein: CASRLGSGGNSPLHF; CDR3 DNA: TGTGCCAGCCGTCTCGGGTCAGGGGGAAATTCACCCCTCCACTTT
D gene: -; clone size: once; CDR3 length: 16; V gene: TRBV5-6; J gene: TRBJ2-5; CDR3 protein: CASSSEALFGQETQYF; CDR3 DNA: TGTGCCAGCAGCTCCGAGGCCCTTTTCGGACAAGAGACCCAGTACTTC
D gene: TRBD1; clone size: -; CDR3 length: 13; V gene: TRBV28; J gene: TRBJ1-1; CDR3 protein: CASRSTGATEAFF; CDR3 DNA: TGTGCCAGCAGGTCTACAGGGGCCACTGAAGCTTTCTTT
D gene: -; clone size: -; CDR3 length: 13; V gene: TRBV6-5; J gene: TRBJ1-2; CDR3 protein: CASSTTSGWSYTF; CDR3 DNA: TGTGCCAGCAGTACTACATCGGGATGGAGCTACACCTTC
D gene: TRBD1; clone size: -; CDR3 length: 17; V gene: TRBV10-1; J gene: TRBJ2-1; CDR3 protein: CASSGTGEWSPYNEQFF; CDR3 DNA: TGCGCCAGCAGTGGGACAGGGGAATGGTCCCCCTACAATGAGCAGTTCTTC
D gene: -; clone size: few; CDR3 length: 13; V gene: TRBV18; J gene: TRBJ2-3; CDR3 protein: CASSLSSTDTQYF; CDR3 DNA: TGTGCCAGCTCTCTGTCTAGCACAGATACGCAGTATTTT
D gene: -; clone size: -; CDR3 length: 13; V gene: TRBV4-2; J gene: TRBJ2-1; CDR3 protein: CASSQEGGNEQFF; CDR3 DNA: TGTGCCAGCAGCCAAGAGGGCGGGAATGAGCAGTTCTTC
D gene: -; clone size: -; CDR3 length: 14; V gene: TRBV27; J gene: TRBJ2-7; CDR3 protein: CASSLFNGDGEQYF; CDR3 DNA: TGTGCCAGCAGTTTATTTAACGGGGATGGCGAGCAGTACTTC
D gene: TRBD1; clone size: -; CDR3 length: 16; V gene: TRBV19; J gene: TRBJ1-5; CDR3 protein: CASSDRGSNSNQPQHF; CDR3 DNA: TGTGCCAGTTCGGACAGGGGAAGTAATAGCAATCAGCCCCAGCATTTT
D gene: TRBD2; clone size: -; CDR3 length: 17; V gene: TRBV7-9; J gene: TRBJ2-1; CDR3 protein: CASSLYFGASGHNEQFF; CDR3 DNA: TGTGCCAGCAGCTTATACTTCGGGGCTAGCGGCCACAATGAGCAGTTCTTC
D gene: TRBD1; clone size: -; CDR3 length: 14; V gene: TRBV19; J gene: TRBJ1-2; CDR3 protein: CASSFLGQAYGYTF; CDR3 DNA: TGTGCCAGTAGTTTTTTGGGACAGGCCTATGGCTACACCTTC
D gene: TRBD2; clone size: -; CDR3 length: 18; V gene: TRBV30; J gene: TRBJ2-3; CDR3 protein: CAWSPQREGRGGTDTQYF; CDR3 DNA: TGTGCCTGGAGTCCGCAGCGGGAGGGCCGGGGGGGCACAGATACGCAGTATTTT
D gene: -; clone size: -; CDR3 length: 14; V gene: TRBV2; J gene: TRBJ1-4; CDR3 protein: CASSRRGAGEKLFF; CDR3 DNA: TGTGCCAGCAGTCGGCGGGGGGCAGGCGAAAAACTGTTTTTT
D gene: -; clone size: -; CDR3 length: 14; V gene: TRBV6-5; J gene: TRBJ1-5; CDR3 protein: CASSYSLRDQPQHF; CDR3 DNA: TGTGCCAGCAGTTACTCGCTCCGGGATCAGCCCCAGCATTTT
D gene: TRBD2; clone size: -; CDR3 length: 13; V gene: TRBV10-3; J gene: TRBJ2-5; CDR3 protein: CAISGTSQETQYF; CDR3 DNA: TGTGCCATCAGTGGGACTAGTCAAGAGACCCAGTACTTC